One sample yielded the 27 T cell receptor beta chains listed below, sequenced in a study of T-cell memory formation after mild COVID-19. One entry per CDR3 protein results from TCRdb running MiXCR on the 5' RACE reads. The sample carries some 150,000 distinct CDR3 sequences, over 6% recorded once. Input material: PBMCs or a T cell subset sorted from them (not recorded which). All receptors come from an adult woman who had mild COVID-19 (a few samples of this study predate the infection). Cell type and time point are not known.

The chain couples TRBV7-9 to TRBJ2-7; D uncertain. Germline V gene sequence: CDR1 SEHNR, CDR2 FQNEAQ (reference sequence). The CDR3 is 13 amino acids. The V gene lost 1 base and the J gene lost 3 bases, with 7 bases spanning the gap. CDR3 protein: CASSLGWGYEQYF. Written as DNA, the CDR3 is TGTGCCAGCAGCTTAGGCTGGGGCTACGAGCAGTACTTC.

In its sample, this clonotype was seen many times. The chain uses TRBV4-3 and TRBJ2-1, with a tentative D call TRBD2 (6 bases). The CDR3 has 17 amino acids. V dropped 0 bases and J dropped 7 bases, with 19 bases sitting between them. Germline V gene lookup returns CDR1 LGHNA and CDR2 YSLEER. CDR3: CASSQDREQGLRNEQFF. The CDR3 nucleotides are TGCGCCAGCAGCCAAGATCGGGAGCAGGGTTTACGGAATGAGCAGTTCTTC.

This clonotype has ten or more counts. V and J are TRBV5-1 and TRBJ1-1, with a tentative D call TRBD1 (5 bases). V lost 4 bases, J lost 0 bases, and 13 bases lay in between. The length of the CDR3 is 15 residues. CDR1 is SGHRS, CDR2 YFSETQ, per germline. As DNA, the CDR3 is TGCGCCAGCAGCCTGGTGGGGGGGATGAACACTGAAGCTTTCTTT. Translating it yields CASSLVGGMNTEAFF.

This clonotype was seen at least ten times. V and J are TRBV5-1 and TRBJ2-2, with D tentatively TRBD1 (6 bases). The germline V and J ends were trimmed by 3 bases and 0 bases, with 12 bases remaining between them. The V gene's germline CDR1 is SGHRS and CDR2 YFSETQ. There are 16 residues in the CDR3. CDR3 in amino acids: CASSSTGNPNTGELFF. CDR3 coding DNA: TGCGCCAGCAGCTCTACAGGGAATCCGAACACCGGGGAGCTGTTTTTT.

The table lists this clonotype with many counts. The chain couples TRBV12-3 or TRBV12-4 to TRBJ1-1; D not certain. The CDR3 is 14 amino acids. V was clipped by 5 bases and J by 5 bases, with 15 bases between them. CDR3 in DNA: TGTGCCAGCAGTCGACCAGACATTAGGACTGAAGCTTTCTTT. The encoded protein is CASSRPDIRTEAFF.

The table lists this clonotype with a few counts. V gene TRBV7-3 combines with J gene TRBJ2-1; no definite D call. Germline V gene data show CDR1 as SGHTA and CDR2 as FQGTGA. V was shortened by 2 bases and J by 0 bases, with 17 bases between the two germline ends. The CDR3 loop spans 18 amino acids. The CDR3, as DNA: TGTGCCAGCAGCTTATACGGGTCCCGTGCCTACTCCTACAATGAGCAGTTCTTC. Amino acid sequence: CASSLYGSRAYSYNEQFF.

This clonotype was observed a handful of times. The rearrangement joins TRBV12-3 or TRBV12-4 to TRBJ2-5; 7 bases are a match to TRBD1. Unmatched junction bases numbered 4, after V lost 7 bases and J lost 2 bases. The CDR3 runs 13 residues. This chain's CDR3 is CASNAQGQETQYF. DNA of the CDR3: TGTGCCAGCAACGCACAGGGGCAAGAGACCCAGTACTTC.

This clonotype was observed many times. This sequence joins TRBV5-1 and TRBJ2-5; 9 nucleotides agree with TRBD2. Trimming cost V 0 bases and J 2 bases; bases outside gene matches: 8. The CDR3 has 17 amino acids. Germline values: CDR1 SGHRS, CDR2 YFSETQ. The CDR3 protein is CASSLGGLAGRQETQYF. DNA for the CDR3: TGCGCCAGCAGCTTGGGAGGCCTAGCGGGGCGGCAAGAGACCCAGTACTTC.

The sample holds a few counts of this clonotype. The rearrangement links TRBV3-1 to TRBJ2-7, with D unclear. From germline, CDR1 is LGHDT and CDR2 YNNKEL (reference sequence). The CDR3 loop spans 12 amino acids. Trimming pared 1 base from V and 5 bases from J, leaving 6 bases between. CDR3 DNA sequence: TGTGCCAGCAGCCAAGTACTGGACGAGCAGTACTTC. As protein: CASSQVLDEQYF.

Ten or more counts support this clonotype. The chain is built from TRBV9 and TRBJ2-1, with D unresolved. Germline assignment: CDR1 SGDLS and CDR2 YYNGEE. The CDR3 is 13 residues long. Trimming shortened V by 2 bases and J by 7 bases, and 10 bases separated the two germline ends. The CDR3 protein is CASSVAGQNEQFF. CDR3 nucleotides: TGTGCCAGCAGCGTGGCAGGTCAGAATGAGCAGTTCTTC.

In its sample, this clonotype was seen many times. The rearrangement uses TRBV6-5 and TRBJ2-7; D is possibly TRBD2 (8 bases). The germline CDR1 and CDR2 sequences are MNHEY and SVGAGI. This CDR3 is 15 amino acids long. V lost 6 bases, J lost 9 bases, and 24 bases lay in between. CDR3 in DNA: TGTGCCAGCAGCCGGGAGGGGACAGTCCTCCTGGGGCAGTACTTC. Protein product: CASSREGTVLLGQYF.

This clonotype came up a few times. The V call is TRBV7-2, the J call TRBJ1-5; D call uncertain. Germline loops: CDR1 SGHTA, CDR2 FQGNSA. V lost 7 bases and J 3 bases, leaving 16 bases between the germline ends. CDR3 length equals 15 residues. The DNA for the CDR3 is TGTGCCAGCACGGAAGGAGGTTTTTACAATCAGCCCCAGCATTTT. Translating it yields CASTEGGFYNQPQHF.

This clonotype was found a few times. The chain carries TRBV6-5 and TRBJ1-1; 7 bases map to TRBD1. This CDR3 spans 16 amino acids. Germline V CDR1 and CDR2: MNHEY, SVGAGI. Trimming cost V 2 bases and J 8 bases; bases outside gene matches: 14. The CDR3 sequence is CASSYTKPGTAGEAFF. CDR3 bases: TGTGCCAGCAGTTACACTAAACCCGGGACAGCCGGCGAAGCTTTCTTT.

The V gene is TRBV10-3, the J gene TRBJ1-1, with 8 bases lining up with TRBD1. J gave up 0 bases and V 6 bases, and 9 bases lay outside the gene matches. CDR3 length: 16 amino acids. Germline CDR1 ENHRY, CDR2 SYGVKD. CDR3 protein: CAIRQGGQGMNTEAFF. DNA for the CDR3: TGTGCCATCAGACAGGGCGGACAGGGCATGAACACTGAAGCTTTCTTT.

This clonotype showed up many times. J is TRBJ2-7 and V is TRBV29-1; 10 bases match TRBD1. CDR1 and CDR2 from the germline V gene are SQVTM and ANQGSEA. CDR3 size: 15 residues. V lost 0 bases and J lost 5; bases outside the gene matches: 7. As DNA, the CDR3 is TGCAGCGTTGAAGATCCGGGACAGGGGCGACACGAGCAGTACTTC. This sequence encodes CSVEDPGQGRHEQYF.

On this clonotype: Just one base apart from a much larger clone, this may be a read error. This likely comes from a read error, as the CDR3 has no conserved phenylalanine or tryptophan at its end. The CDR3 sequence: CASSLGTGNPEQYI. CDR3 bases: TGTGCCAGCAGCTTGGGAACAGGGAATCCCGAGCAGTACATC. The chain recombines TRBV5-6 with TRBJ2-7; D is possibly TRBD1 (6 bases). V shed 0 bases and J shed 6 bases, with 13 bases lying between them. The germline V gene encodes CDR1 SGHDT and CDR2 YYEEEE. The CDR3 has 14 amino acids.

This clonotype occurred many times. The chain combines TRBV7-2 with TRBJ2-1, with D uncertain. The germline V and J ends were trimmed by 1 base and 6 bases, with 16 bases remaining between them. The CDR3 loop spans 16 amino acids. The germline V gene has CDR1 SGHTA and CDR2 FQGNSA. The CDR3 nucleotides read TGTGCCAGCAGCTTAGGTCTAGGGAAAAGGCTCAATGAGCAGTTCTTC. Protein sequence: CASSLGLGKRLNEQFF.

Only a few counts were recorded for this clonotype. The V call is TRBV10-3, the J call TRBJ2-7; 13 bases line up with TRBD2. Unmatched junction bases numbered 8, after V lost 4 bases and J lost 5 bases. This CDR3 comprises 16 residues. CDR1 ENHRY and CDR2 SYGVKD come from the germline V gene. CDR3 coding DNA: TGTGCCATCAGTGGCGCCGGGACTAGCGGGAACAACGAGCAGTACTTC. Protein sequence: CAISGAGTSGNNEQYF.

This clonotype was recorded at least ten times. The chain links TRBV12-3 or TRBV12-4 to TRBJ1-1; the D gene is possibly TRBD1 (5 bases). The V end was cut by 3 bases, the J end by 10 bases, with 24 bases between. CDR3 length: 16 residues. This chain's CDR3 is CASSLWGPLGQDTAFF. The CDR3 DNA is TGTGCCAGCAGTTTGTGGGGTCCTTTGGGTCAGGACACAGCTTTCTTT.

In its sample, this clonotype was seen many times. CDR3: CATTQASGNIWFF. CDR3 DNA sequence: TGTGCCACCACTCAGGCTAGCGGGAATATCTGGTTCTTC. The chain uses TRBV7-9 and TRBJ2-1; 9 positions agree with TRBD2. This CDR3 comprises 13 residues. V lost 10 bases, J lost 15 bases, and 16 bases stayed unmatched. Germline V gene sequence: CDR1 SEHNR, CDR2 FQNEAQ (reference sequence). Complete variable domain (other parts from reference TRBV7-9 and TRBJ2-1): DTGVSQNPRHKITKRGQNVTFRCDPISEHNRLYWYRQTLGQGPEFLTYFQNEAQLEKSRLLSDRFSAERPKGSFSTLEIQRTEQGDSAMYLCATTQASGNIWFFGPGTRLTVL.

This clonotype has a count of ten or more. The chain recombines TRBV9 with TRBJ1-1; D perhaps matches TRBD1 (6 bases). Between the trimmed V and J ends, which lost 3 bases and 2 bases, there was a span of 14 bases. This CDR3 spans 15 amino acids. Germline assignment: CDR1 SGDLS and CDR2 YYNGEE. The CDR3 nucleotides read TGTGCCAGCAGCGGTGGGGGGGCCCCAAACACTGAAGCTTTCTTT. This encodes CASSGGGAPNTEAFF.

This clonotype was counted between two and nine times. The chain links TRBV2 to TRBJ2-1, with 10 bases identical to TRBD1. CDR1 is SNHLY, CDR2 FYNNEI, per germline. The CDR3 loop spans 14 amino acids. V was pared by 6 bases and J by 9 bases, with 8 bases of the junction left unmatched. CDR3 protein: CASRKDRGPGEQFF. The CDR3 DNA follows: TGTGCCAGCAGGAAAGACAGGGGGCCGGGTGAGCAGTTCTTC. The complete variable domain, with remaining parts taken from reference TRBV2 and TRBJ2-1, reads EPEVTQTPSHQVTQMGQEVILRCVPISNHLYFYWYRQILGQKVEFLVSFYNNEISEKSEIFDDQFSVERPDGSNFTLKIRSTKLEDSAMYFCASRKDRGPGEQFFGPGTRLTVL.

V is TRBV5-1 and J is TRBJ1-1; tentatively, D is TRBD1 (6 bases). Trimming took off 2 bases at V and 4 bases at J, with 18 bases between the two ends. The CDR3 totals 16 residues. The germline gives CDR1 SGHRS, CDR2 YFSETQ. The CDR3: CASSLNTGFTGTEAFF. The CDR3 DNA reads TGCGCCAGCAGCTTAAACACAGGGTTTACGGGCACTGAAGCTTTCTTT.

Only a few counts were recorded for this clonotype. The J gene is TRBJ2-7, the V gene TRBV11-1; 8 bases fit TRBD2. CDR1 is SGHAT and CDR2 is FQDESV in the germline V gene (reference sequence). Trimming cost V 5 bases and J 2 bases; bases outside gene matches: 11. CDR3 length equals 16 residues. The CDR3 region is CASSPGLAGVTYEQYF. The CDR3 DNA reads TGTGCCAGCAGCCCCGGGCTAGCGGGTGTTACCTACGAGCAGTACTTC.

This clonotype showed up just a few times. The V gene is TRBV7-8, the J gene TRBJ2-7; 14 nucleotides align to TRBD2. Germline-derived CDR1 and CDR2 are SGHVS and FQNEAQ. CDR3 length: 18 amino acids. With V trimmed by 6 bases and J by 0 bases, 10 bases remained unmatched. DNA of the CDR3: TGTGCCAGCAGGTCCGGGACTAGCGGGGGCATTAGCTCCTACGAGCAGTACTTC. Translating gives CASRSGTSGGISSYEQYF.

The chain couples TRBV12-3 or TRBV12-4 to TRBJ2-5; 7 nucleotides line up with TRBD1. V lost 3 bases, J lost 5 bases, and 6 bases stayed unmatched. CDR3 length equals 14 residues. CDR3 amino acids: CASSLRTGRETQYF. In nucleotides, the CDR3 is TGTGCCAGCAGTTTGAGGACAGGACGGGAGACCCAGTACTTC.

This clonotype has at least ten counts. V is TRBV3-1 and J is TRBJ1-5; no clear D gene. The CDR3 spans 15 residues. V dropped 4 bases and J dropped 3 bases, with 13 bases sitting between them. The germline V gene has CDR1 LGHDT and CDR2 YNNKEL (reference sequence). In DNA form, the CDR3 reads TGTGCCAGCAGCCCTGGGCAAGGCCTCAATCAGCCCCAGCATTTT. This codes for CASSPGQGLNQPQHF.